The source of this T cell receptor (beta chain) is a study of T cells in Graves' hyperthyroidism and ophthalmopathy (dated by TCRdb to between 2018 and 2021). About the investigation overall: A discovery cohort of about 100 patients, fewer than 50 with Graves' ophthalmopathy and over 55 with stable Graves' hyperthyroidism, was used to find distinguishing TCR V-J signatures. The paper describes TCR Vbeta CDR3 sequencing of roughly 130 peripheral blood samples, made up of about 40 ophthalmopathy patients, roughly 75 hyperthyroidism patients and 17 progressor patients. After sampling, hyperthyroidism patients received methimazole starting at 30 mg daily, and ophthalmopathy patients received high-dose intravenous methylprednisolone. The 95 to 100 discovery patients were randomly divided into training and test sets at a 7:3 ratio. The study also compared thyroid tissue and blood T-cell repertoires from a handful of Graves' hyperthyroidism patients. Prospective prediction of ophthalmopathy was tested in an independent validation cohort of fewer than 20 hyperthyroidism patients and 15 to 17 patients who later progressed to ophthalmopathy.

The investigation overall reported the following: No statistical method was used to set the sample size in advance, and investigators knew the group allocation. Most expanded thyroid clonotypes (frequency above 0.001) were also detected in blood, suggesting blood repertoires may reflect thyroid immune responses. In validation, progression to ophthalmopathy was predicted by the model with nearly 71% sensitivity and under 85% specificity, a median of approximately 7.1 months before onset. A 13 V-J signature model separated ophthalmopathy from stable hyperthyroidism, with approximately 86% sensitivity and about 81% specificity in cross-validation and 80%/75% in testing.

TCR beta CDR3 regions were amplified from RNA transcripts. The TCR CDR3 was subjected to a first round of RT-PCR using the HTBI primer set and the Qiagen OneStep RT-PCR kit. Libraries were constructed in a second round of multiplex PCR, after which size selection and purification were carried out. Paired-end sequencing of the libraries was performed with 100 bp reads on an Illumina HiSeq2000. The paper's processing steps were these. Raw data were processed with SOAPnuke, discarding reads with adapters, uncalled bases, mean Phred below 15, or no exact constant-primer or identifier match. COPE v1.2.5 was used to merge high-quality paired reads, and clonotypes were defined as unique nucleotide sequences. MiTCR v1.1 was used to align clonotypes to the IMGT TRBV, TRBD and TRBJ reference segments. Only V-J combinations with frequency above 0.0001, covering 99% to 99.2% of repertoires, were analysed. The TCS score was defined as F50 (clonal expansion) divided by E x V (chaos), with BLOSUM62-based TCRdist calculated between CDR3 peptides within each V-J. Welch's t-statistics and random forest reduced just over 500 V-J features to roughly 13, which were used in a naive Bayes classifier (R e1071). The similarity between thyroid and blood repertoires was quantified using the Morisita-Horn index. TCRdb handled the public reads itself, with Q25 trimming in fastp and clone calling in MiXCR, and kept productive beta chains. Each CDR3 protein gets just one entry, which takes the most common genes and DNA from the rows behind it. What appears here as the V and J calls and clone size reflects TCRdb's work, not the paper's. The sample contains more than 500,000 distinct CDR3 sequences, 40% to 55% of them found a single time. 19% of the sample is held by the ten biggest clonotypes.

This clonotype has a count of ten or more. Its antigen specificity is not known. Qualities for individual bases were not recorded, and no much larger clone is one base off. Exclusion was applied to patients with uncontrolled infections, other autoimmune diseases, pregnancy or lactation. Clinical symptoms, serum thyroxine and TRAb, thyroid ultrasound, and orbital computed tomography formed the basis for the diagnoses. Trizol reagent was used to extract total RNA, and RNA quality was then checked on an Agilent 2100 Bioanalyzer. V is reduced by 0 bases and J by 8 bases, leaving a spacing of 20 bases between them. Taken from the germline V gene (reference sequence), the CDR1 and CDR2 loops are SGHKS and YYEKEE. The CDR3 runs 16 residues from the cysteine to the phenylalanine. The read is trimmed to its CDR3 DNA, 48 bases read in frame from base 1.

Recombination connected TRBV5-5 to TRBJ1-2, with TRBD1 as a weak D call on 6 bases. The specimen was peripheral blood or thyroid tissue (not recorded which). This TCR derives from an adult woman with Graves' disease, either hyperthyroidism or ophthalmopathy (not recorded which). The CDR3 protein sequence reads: CASSLARTAGLAGYTF. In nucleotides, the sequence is TGTGCCAGCAGCTTGGCCCGGACAGCCGGTCTGGCGGGCTACACCTTC.